These T cell receptor beta chains were read from a single sample in a study of shared clonotypes between healthy human individuals. The assay was immunoSEQ multiplex PCR, and TCRdb's table has in-frame clones only and misses some. The table lists millions of clones, 90% to 95% of them singletons. Sequencing input: naive CD4+ T cells sorted from blood. All receptors derive from a man in his late teens or twenties in good health. The CDR3 runs from the conserved cysteine through the conserved F or W. The order of the fields is V gene, clone size, J gene, D gene, CDR3 DNA, CDR3 protein. D genes are given only for firm matches. The size field is filled for only some rows; it gives once, few, many or a size class.

V: TRBV18
size: NA
J: TRBJ2-7
D: TRBD1
DNA: TGTGCCAGCTCACCACCCGGGCAGACAGGGGGGCTTTACGAGCAGTACTTC
CDR3: CASSPPGQTGGLYEQYF

V: TRBV7-2
size: NA
J: TRBJ1-2
D: NA
DNA: TGTGCCAGCGGGAGGGATAACTATGGCTACACCTTC
CDR3: CASGRDNYGYTF

V: TRBV7-9
size: NA
J: TRBJ2-2
D: NA
DNA: TGTGCCAGCAGCTGGGGGCCTGGGGTCTTGAACACCGGGGAGCTGTTTTTT
CDR3: CASSWGPGVLNTGELFF

V: TRBV5-1
size: NA
J: TRBJ1-3
D: TRBD1
DNA: TGCGCCAGCAGCCGCGACAGGGGAGGAAACACCATATATTTT
CDR3: CASSRDRGGNTIYF

V: TRBV5-1
size: NA
J: TRBJ2-7
D: NA
DNA: TGCGCCAGCAGCTTCGGTCTGGGAGCCTACGAGCAGTACTTC
CDR3: CASSFGLGAYEQYF

V: TRBV19
size: NA
J: TRBJ1-1
D: NA
DNA: TGTGCCAGTAGTATCCAGGGGATGTTGAACACTGAAGCTTTCTTT
CDR3: CASSIQGMLNTEAFF

V: TRBV7-9
size: NA
J: TRBJ1-2
D: NA
DNA: TGTGCCAGCAGCTCGTCGGGGGAGAACTATGGCTACACCTTC
CDR3: CASSSSGENYGYTF

V: TRBV7-9
size: NA
J: TRBJ1-1
D: NA
DNA: TGTGCCAGCAGCTCGGTGGGGAACGGAGAAGCTTTCTTT
CDR3: CASSSVGNGEAFF

V: TRBV5-4
size: NA
J: TRBJ2-3
D: NA
DNA: TGTGCCAGCAGCTTGACAGCTAGCACAGATACGCAGTATTTT
CDR3: CASSLTASTDTQYF

V: TRBV6-6
size: once
J: TRBJ2-5
D: NA
DNA: TGTGCCAGCAGTTACAAAAGCTCCGTCGTTCAAGAGACCCAGTACTTC
CDR3: CASSYKSSVVQETQYF

V: TRBV27
size: NA
J: TRBJ1-1
D: NA
DNA: TGTGCCAGCAGTTATCAGGGAGGTGTCACTGAAGCTTTCTTT
CDR3: CASSYQGGVTEAFF

V: TRBV5-4
size: NA
J: TRBJ2-1
D: TRBD2
DNA: TGTGCCAGCAGCTCCCCGACTAGCGGGAGTAGGTACAATGAGCAGTTCTTC
CDR3: CASSSPTSGSRYNEQFF

V: TRBV6-1
size: NA
J: TRBJ2-3
D: NA
DNA: TGTGCCAGCGGGGGGATAGGCAAGACAGATACGCAGTATTTT
CDR3: CASGGIGKTDTQYF

V: TRBV7-9
size: NA
J: TRBJ2-3
D: NA
DNA: TGTGCCACTACTAGAGCCACCACAGATACGCAGTATTTT
CDR3: CATTRATTDTQYF

V: TRBV6-6
size: NA
J: TRBJ2-7
D: NA
DNA: TGTGCCAGCAGTTCTAAATACGAGCAGTACTTC
CDR3: CASSSKYEQYF

V: TRBV6-5
size: once
J: TRBJ2-5
D: TRBD1
DNA: TGTGCCAGCAGTTCACAGGGGCGTCAAGAGACCCAGTACTTC
CDR3: CASSSQGRQETQYF

V: TRBV5-4
size: NA
J: TRBJ1-2
D: NA
DNA: TGTGCCAGCAGCTTCCCACAACTTGGCTACACCTTC
CDR3: CASSFPQLGYTF

V: TRBV28
size: NA
J: TRBJ1-5
D: TRBD1
DNA: TGTGCCAGCAGTTTATCCTCAGGGGGTAATCAGCCCCAGCATTTT
CDR3: CASSLSSGGNQPQHF

V: TRBV25-1
size: NA
J: TRBJ1-4
D: NA
DNA: TGTGCCAGCAGTGAATCCCTGGTCAGCAATGAAAAACTGTTTTTT
CDR3: CASSESLVSNEKLFF

V: TRBV6-5
size: NA
J: TRBJ1-1
D: NA
DNA: TGTGCCAGCAGTACCCTGACGGAAGCTTTCTTT
CDR3: CASSTLTEAFF

V: TRBV28
size: NA
J: TRBJ1-4
D: NA
DNA: TGTGCCAGCAGTTTCGCCGAAATAAGGGAAAAACTGTTTTTT
CDR3: CASSFAEIREKLFF

V: TRBV5-1
size: NA
J: TRBJ2-4
D: TRBD2
DNA: TGCGCCAGCAGCTCGCTTAGCGGGGGGCCGGACATTCAGTACTTC
CDR3: CASSSLSGGPDIQYF

V: TRBV28
size: NA
J: TRBJ2-5
D: TRBD1
DNA: TGTGCCAGCAGTCGAGGGGGACAGGGTGTAGAGACCCAGTACTTC
CDR3: CASSRGGQGVETQYF

V: TRBV11-3
size: NA
J: TRBJ2-1
D: TRBD1
DNA: TGTGCCAGCAGCTCCGGGACAGGGGTGAATGAGCAGTTCTTC
CDR3: CASSSGTGVNEQFF

V: TRBV5-4
size: NA
J: TRBJ2-1
D: NA
DNA: TGTGCCAGCAGTAATACCAAGAACAATGAGCAGTTCTTC
CDR3: CASSNTKNNEQFF

V: TRBV5-1
size: NA
J: TRBJ2-1
D: TRBD1
DNA: TGCGCCAGCAGCCTGGGACAGGGCGGCAATGAGCAGTTCTTC
CDR3: CASSLGQGGNEQFF

V: TRBV18
size: NA
J: TRBJ2-1
D: NA
DNA: TGTGCCAGCTCACCACCGAATAGCGCAAGAGTCGGTGACACCAATGAGCAGTTCTTC
CDR3: CASSPPNSARVGDTNEQFF